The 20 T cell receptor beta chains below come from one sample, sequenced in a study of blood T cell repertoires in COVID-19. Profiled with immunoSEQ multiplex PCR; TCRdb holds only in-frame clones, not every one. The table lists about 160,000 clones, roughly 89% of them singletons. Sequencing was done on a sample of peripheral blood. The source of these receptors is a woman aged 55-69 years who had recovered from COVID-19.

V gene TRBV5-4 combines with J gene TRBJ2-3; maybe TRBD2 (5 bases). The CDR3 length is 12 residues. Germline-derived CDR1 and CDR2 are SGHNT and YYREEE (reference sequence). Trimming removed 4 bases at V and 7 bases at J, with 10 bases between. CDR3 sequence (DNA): TGTGCCAGCAGCCTAGACTACCATACGCAGTATTTT. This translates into CASSLDYHTQYF.

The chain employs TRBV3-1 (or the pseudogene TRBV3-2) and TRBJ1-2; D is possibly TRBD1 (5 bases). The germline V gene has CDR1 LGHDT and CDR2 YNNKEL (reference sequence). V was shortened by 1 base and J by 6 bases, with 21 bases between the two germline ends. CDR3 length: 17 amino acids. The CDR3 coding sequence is TGTGCCAGCAGCCAAGTGGGCAGGGAGGGAGGTTTAAATGGCTACACCTTC. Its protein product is CASSQVGREGGLNGYTF.

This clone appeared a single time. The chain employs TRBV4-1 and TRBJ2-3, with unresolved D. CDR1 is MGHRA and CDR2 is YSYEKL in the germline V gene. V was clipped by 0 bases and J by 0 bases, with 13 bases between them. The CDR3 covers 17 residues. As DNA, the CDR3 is TGCGCCAGCAGCCAAGAAGGTTACACAGCTAGCACAGATACGCAGTATTTT. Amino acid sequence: CASSQEGYTASTDTQYF.

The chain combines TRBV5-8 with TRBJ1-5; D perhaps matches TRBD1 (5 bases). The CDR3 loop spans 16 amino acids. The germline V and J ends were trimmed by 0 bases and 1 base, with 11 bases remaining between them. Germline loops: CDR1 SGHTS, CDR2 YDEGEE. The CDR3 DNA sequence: TGTGCCAGCAGCTTGGTGGGAGGGGCCAGCAATCAGCCCCAGCATTTT. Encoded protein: CASSLVGGASNQPQHF.

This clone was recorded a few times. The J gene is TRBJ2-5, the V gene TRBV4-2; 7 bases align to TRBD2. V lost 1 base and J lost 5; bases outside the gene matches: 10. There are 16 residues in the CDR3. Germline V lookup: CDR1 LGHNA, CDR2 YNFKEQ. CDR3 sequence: CASSQGRDYWGETQYF. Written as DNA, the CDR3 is TGTGCCAGCAGCCAAGGCCGGGACTATTGGGGCGAGACCCAGTACTTC.

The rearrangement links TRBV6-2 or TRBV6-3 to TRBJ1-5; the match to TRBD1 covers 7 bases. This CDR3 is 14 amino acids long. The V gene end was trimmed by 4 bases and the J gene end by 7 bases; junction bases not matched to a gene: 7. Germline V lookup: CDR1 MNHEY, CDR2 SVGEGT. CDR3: CASSLRQGGQPQHF. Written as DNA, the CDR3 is TGTGCCAGCAGTTTAAGACAGGGTGGCCAGCCCCAGCATTTT.

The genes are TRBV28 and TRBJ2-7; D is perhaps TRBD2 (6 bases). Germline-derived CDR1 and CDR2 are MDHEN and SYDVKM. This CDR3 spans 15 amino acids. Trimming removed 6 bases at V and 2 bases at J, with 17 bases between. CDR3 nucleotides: TGTGCCAGCAGATCCAACGGGGGACCTACCTACGAGCAGTACTTC. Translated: CASRSNGGPTYEQYF.

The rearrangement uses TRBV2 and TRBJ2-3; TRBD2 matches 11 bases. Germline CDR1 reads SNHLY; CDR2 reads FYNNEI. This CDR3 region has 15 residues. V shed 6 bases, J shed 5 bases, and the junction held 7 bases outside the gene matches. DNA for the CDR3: TGTGCCAGCAGATTTAGCGGGGGGGCGGGAGATACGCAGTATTTT. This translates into CASRFSGGAGDTQYF.

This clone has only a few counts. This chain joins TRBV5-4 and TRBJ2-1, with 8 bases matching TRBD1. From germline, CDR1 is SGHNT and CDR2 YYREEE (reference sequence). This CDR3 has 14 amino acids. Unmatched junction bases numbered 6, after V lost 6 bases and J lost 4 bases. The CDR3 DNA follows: TGTGCCAGCACCCCACAGGGGGTTTACAATGAGCAGTTCTTC. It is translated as CASTPQGVYNEQFF.

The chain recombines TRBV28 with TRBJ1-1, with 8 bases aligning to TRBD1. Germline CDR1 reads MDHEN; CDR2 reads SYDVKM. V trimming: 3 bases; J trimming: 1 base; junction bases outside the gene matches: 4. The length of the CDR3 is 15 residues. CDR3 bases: TGTGCCAGCAGTTTCCCGGACAGGGCGAACACTGAAGCTTTCTTT. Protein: CASSFPDRANTEAFF.

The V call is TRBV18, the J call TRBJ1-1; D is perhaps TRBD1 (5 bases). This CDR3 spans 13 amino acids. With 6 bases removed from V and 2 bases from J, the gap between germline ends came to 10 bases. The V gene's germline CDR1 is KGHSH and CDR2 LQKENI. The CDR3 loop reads CASSSGGNTEAFF. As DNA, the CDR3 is TGTGCCAGCTCGTCGGGGGGAAACACTGAAGCTTTCTTT.

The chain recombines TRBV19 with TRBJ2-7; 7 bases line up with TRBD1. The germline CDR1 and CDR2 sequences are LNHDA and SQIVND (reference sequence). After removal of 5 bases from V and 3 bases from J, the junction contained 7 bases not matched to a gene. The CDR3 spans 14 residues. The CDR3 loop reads CASSEQGSYYEQYF. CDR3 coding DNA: TGTGCCAGTAGTGAACAGGGGTCCTACTACGAGCAGTACTTC.

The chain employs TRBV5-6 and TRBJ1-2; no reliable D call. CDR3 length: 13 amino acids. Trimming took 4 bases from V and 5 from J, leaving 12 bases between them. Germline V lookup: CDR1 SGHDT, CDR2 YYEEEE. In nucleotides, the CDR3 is TGTGCCAGCAGCAAACAAGTCGTATATGGCTACACCTTC. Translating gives CASSKQVVYGYTF.

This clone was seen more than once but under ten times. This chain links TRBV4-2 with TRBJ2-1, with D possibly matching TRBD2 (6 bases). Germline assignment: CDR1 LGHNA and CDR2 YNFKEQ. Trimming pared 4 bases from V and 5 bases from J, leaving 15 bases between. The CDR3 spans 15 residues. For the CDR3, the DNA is TGTGCCAGCAGCCGGGTAGCGGTCGGAAACAATGAGCAGTTCTTC. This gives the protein CASSRVAVGNNEQFF.

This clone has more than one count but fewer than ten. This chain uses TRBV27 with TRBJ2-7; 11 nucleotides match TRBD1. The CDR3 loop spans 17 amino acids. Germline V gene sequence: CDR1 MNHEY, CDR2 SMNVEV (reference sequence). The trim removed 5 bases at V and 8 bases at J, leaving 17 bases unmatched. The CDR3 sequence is CASSTHLPRGTGGKQYF. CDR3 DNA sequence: TGTGCCAGCAGTACTCACCTCCCGAGGGGGACAGGGGGGAAGCAGTACTTC.

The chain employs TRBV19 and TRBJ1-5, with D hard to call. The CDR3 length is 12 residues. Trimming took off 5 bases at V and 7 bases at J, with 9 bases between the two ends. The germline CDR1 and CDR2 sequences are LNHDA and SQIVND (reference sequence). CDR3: CASSDNFQPQHF. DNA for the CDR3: TGTGCCAGTAGTGACAATTTCCAGCCCCAGCATTTT.

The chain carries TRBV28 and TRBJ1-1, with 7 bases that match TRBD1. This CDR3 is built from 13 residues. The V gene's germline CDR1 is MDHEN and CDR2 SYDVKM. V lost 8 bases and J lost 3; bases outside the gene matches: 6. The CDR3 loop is CASSRGAYTEAFF. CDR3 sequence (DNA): TGTGCCAGCTCCAGGGGGGCTTACACTGAAGCTTTCTTT.

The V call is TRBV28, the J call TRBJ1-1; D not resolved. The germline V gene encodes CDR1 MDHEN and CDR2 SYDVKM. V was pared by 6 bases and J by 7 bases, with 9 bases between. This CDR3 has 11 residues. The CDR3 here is CASRLSDEAFF. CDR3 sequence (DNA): TGTGCCAGCAGACTGTCTGATGAAGCTTTCTTT.

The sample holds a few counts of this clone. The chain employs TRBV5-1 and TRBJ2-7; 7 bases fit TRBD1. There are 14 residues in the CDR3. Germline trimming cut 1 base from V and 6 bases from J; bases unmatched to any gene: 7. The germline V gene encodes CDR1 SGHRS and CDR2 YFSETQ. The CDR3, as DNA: TGCGCCAGCAGCTTGAATCTGGCAGGGGGCGAGCAGTACTTC. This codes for CASSLNLAGGEQYF.

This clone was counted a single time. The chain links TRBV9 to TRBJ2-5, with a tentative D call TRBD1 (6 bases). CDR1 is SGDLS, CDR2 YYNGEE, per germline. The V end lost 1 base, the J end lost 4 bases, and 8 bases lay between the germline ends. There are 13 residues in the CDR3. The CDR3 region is CASSVRGGETQYF. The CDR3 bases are TGTGCCAGCAGCGTACGAGGGGGAGAGACCCAGTACTTC.